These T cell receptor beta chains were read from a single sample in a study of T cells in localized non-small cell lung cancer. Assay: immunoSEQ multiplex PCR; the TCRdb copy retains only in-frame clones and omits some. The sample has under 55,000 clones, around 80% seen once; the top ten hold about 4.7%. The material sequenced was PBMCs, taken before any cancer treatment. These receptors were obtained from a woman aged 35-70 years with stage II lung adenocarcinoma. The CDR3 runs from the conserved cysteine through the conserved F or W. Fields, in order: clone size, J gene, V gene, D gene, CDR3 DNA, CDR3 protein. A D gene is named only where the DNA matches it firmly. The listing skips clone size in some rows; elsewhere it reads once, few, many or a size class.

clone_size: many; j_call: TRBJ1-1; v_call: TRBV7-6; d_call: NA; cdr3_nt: TGTGCCAGCAGCTTCCAAAGCTACACTGAAGCTTTCTTT; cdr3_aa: CASSFQSYTEAFF
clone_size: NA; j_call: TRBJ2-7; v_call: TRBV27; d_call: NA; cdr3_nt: TGTGCCAGCAGTACTCCCCCGGGACCCAACTACGAGCAGTACTTC; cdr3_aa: CASSTPPGPNYEQYF
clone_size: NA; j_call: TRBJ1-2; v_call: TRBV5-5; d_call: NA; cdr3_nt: TGTGCCAGCAGCTTACTAACGGGGTCGGACTATGGCTACACCTTC; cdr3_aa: CASSLLTGSDYGYTF
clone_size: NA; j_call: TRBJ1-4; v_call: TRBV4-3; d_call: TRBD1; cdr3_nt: TGCGCCAGCAGCCAAGTTTACCGGGACAGCTATGAAAAACTGTTTTTT; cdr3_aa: CASSQVYRDSYEKLFF
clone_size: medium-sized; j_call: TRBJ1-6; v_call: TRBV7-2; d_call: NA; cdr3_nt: TGTGCCAGCAGCTTAAGGACTCCCGACTATAATTCACCCCTCCACTTT; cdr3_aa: CASSLRTPDYNSPLHF
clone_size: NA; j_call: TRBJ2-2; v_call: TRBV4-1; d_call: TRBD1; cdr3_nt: TGCGCCAGCAGCCAAGAGAGGGGGCAGGGCACCGGGGAGCTGTTTTTT; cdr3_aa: CASSQERGQGTGELFF
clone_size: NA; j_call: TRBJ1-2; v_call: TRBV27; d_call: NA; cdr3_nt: TGTGCCAGCAGTTTCTTCGGTGCAGGGAGGGGAAAGGATGGCTACACCTTC; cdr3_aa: CASSFFGAGRGKDGYTF
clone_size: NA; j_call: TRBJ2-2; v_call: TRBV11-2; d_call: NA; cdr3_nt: TGTGCCAGCAGGCCAGCCCTCCCCAGGACCGGGGAGCTGTTTTTT; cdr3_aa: CASRPALPRTGELFF
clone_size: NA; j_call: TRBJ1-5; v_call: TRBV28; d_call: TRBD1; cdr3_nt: TGTGCCACTATGGCAGGGGGCTTAGGTCAGCCCCAGCATTTT; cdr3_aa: CATMAGGLGQPQHF
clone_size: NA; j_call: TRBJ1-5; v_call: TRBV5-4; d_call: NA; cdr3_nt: TGTGCCAGCAGTCAGTATGGGGGCAATCAGCCCCAGCATTTT; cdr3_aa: CASSQYGGNQPQHF
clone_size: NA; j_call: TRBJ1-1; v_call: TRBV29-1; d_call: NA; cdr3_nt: TGCAGCGTTGAAGAAGGAGGGAACACTGAAGCTTTCTTT; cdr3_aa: CSVEEGGNTEAFF
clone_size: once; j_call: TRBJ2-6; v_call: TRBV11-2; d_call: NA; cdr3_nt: TGTGCCAGCAGCCCCCATGTCTCTGGGGCCAACGTCCTGACTTTC; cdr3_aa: CASSPHVSGANVLTF
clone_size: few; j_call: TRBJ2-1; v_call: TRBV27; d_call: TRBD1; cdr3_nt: TGTGCCAGCAGTCCCGGGACAGGGGGGTACAATGAGCAGTTCTTC; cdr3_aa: CASSPGTGGYNEQFF
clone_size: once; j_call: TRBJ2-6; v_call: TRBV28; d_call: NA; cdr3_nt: TGTGCCAGCAGTTCTATAGGGTGGAGAGGAGGATCTGGGGCCAACGTCCTGACTTTC; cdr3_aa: CASSSIGWRGGSGANVLTF
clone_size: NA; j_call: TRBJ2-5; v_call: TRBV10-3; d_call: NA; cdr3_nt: TGTGCCATCAACAGTAACCAAGAGACCCAGTACTTC; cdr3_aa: CAINSNQETQYF
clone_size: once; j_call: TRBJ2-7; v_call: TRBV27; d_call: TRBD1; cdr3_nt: TGTGCCAGCAGTCCGGGACAGGTTCCCTACGAGCAGTACTTC; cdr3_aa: CASSPGQVPYEQYF
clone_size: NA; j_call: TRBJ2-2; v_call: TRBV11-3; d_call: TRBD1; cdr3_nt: TGTGCCAGCAGCTTAATCAGCCCAGGGGGAAACACCGGGGAGCTGTTTTTT; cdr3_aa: CASSLISPGGNTGELFF
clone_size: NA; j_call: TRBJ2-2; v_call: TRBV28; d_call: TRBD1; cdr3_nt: TGTGCCAGCAGTCACCGGCTTTCGGCCCGCAGGGGGCGAGGCACCGGGGAGCTGTTTTTT; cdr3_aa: CASSHRLSARRGRGTGELFF
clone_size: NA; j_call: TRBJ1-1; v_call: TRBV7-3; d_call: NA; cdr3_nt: TGTGCCAGCAGCTTAGGGACGGAGAACACTGAAGCTTTCTTT; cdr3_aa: CASSLGTENTEAFF
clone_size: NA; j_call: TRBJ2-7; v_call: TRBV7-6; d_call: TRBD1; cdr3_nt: TGTGCCAGCAGCTTAGGTATGACAGGGGCAGGCGAGCAGTACTTC; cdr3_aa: CASSLGMTGAGEQYF
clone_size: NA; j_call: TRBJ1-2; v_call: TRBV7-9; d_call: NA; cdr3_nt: TGTGCCAGCAGCTTAGAGTTCCCAGCTAACTATGGCTACACCTTC; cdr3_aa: CASSLEFPANYGYTF
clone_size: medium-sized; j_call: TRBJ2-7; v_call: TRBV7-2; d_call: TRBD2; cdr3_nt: TGTGCCAGCAGCTTAGTGGCTAGCGGCTACGAGCAGTACTTC; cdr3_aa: CASSLVASGYEQYF
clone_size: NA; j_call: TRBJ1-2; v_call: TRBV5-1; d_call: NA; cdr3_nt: TGCGCCAGCAGCTCAAACCCGGGGGCTAACTATGGCTACACCTTC; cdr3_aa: CASSSNPGANYGYTF
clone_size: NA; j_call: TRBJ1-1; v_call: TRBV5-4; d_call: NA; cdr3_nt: TGTGCCAGCAGTCCTACAAGGGTGGGGACTGAAGCTTTCTTT; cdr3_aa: CASSPTRVGTEAFF
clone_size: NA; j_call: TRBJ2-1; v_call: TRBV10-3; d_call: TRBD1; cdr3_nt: TGTGCCATCAGCGCCGGACAGGTTTCCTACAATGAGCAGTTCTTC; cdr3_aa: CAISAGQVSYNEQFF
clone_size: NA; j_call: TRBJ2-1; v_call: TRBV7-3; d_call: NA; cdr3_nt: TGTGCCAGCAGCTCCAGGGGTTCGGGCGAGCAGTTCTTC; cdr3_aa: CASSSRGSGEQFF
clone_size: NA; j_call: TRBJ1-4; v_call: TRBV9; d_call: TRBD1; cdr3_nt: TGTGCCAGCGGGGACAGGGGATCAGGTGAAAAACTGTTTTTT; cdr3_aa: CASGDRGSGEKLFF
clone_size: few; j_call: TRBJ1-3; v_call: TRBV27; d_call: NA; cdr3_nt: TGTGCCAGCAGCCTTTCACCTTCCTCTGGAAACACCATATATTTT; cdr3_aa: CASSLSPSSGNTIYF
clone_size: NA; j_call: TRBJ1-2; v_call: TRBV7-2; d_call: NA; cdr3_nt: TGTGCCAGCAGCTTAGCCTGGGGGCAAAACTATGGCTACACCTTC; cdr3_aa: CASSLAWGQNYGYTF
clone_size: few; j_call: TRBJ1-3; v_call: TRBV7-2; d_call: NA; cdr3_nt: TGTGCCAGCAGCCTGGACGGGAACTCCGGAAACACCATATATTTT; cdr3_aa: CASSLDGNSGNTIYF
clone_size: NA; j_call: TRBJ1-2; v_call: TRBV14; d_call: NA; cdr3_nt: TGTGCCAGCAGCCAATTAGGCCTTAACTATGGCTACACCTTC; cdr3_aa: CASSQLGLNYGYTF
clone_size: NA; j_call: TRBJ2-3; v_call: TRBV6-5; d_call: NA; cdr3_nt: TGTGCCAGCCGGTCAGGGACAGATACGCAGTATTTT; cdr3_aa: CASRSGTDTQYF
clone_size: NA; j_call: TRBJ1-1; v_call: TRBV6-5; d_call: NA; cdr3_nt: TGTGCCAGCAGTTATTTTGGACCCAACACTGAAGCTTTCTTT; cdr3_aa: CASSYFGPNTEAFF
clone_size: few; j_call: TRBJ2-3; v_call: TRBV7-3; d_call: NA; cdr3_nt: TGTGCCAGCAGCTTTGGAGGGGACAGAAGCACAGATACGCAGTATTTT; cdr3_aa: CASSFGGDRSTDTQYF
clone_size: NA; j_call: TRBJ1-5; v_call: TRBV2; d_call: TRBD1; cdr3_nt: TGTGCCAGCAGCCGGGACAGGGATAATCAGCCCCAGCATTTT; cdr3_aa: CASSRDRDNQPQHF
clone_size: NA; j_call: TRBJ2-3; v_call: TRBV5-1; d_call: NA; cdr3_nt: TGCGCCAGCAGCTTGAACTGGGGCGGGGACACAGATACGCAGTATTTT; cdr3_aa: CASSLNWGGDTDTQYF
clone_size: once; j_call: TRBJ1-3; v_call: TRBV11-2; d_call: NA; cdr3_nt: TGTGCCAGCAGCTTAGATGGAGGAAGCCTACCTGGAAACACCATATATTTT; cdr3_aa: CASSLDGGSLPGNTIYF
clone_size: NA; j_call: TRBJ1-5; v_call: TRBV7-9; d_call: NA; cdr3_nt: TGTGCCAGCAGCTTAGGAAGGGTAGGCAATCAGCCCCAGCATTTT; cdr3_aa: CASSLGRVGNQPQHF
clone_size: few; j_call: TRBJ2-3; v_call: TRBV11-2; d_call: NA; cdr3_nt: TGTGCCAGCAGCCCAGCTAGTTTTCATAAGTATTTT; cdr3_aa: CASSPASFHKYF
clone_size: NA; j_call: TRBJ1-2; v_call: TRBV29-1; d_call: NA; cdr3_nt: TGCAGCGTTGAGGGTGGGGTTGACGGCTACACCTTC; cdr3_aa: CSVEGGVDGYTF
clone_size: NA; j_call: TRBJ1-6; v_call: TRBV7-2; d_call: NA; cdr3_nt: TGTGCCAGCAGCATTTCGGGGGCTGGGGCCCTCCACTTT; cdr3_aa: CASSISGAGALHF